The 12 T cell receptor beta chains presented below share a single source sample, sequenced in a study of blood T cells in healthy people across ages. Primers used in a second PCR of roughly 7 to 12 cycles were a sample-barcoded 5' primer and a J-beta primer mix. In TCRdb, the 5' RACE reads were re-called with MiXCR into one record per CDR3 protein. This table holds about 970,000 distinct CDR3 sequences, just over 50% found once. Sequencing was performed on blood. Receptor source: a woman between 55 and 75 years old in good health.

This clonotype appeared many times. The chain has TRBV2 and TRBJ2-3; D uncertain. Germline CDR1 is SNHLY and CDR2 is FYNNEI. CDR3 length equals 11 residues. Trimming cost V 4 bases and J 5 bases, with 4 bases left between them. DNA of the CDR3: TGTGCCAGCAGTGGGGGAGATACGCAGTATTTT. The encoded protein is CASSGGDTQYF.

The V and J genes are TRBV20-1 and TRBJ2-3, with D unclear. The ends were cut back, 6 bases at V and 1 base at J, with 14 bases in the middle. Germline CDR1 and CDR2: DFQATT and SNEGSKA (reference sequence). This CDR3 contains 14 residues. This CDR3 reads CSASLSARTDTQYF. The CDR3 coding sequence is TGCAGTGCCTCCTTGTCCGCCCGCACAGATACGCAGTATTTT.

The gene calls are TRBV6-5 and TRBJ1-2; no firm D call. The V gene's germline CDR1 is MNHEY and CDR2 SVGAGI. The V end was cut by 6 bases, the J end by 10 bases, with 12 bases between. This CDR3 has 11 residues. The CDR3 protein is CASSPGRTYTF. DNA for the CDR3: TGTGCCAGCAGCCCCGGCCGGACCTACACCTTC.

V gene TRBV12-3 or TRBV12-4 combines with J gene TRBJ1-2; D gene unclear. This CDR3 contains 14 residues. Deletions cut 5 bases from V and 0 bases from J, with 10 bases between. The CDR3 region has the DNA TGTGCCAGCAGTGGTCAGGAGACTAACTATGGCTACACCTTC. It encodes CASSGQETNYGYTF.

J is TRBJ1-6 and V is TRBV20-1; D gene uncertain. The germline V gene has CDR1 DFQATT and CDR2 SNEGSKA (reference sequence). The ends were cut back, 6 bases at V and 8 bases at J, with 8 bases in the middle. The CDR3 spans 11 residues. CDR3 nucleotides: TGCAGTGCATCTCCTTATTCACCCCTCCACTTT. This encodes CSASPYSPLHF.

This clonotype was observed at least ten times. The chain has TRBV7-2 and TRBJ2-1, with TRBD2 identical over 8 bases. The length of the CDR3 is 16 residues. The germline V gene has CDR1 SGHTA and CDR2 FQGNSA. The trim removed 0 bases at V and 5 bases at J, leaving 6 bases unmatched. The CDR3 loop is CASSLAGTRGNNEQFF. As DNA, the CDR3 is TGTGCCAGCAGCTTAGCCGGGACTAGAGGGAACAATGAGCAGTTCTTC. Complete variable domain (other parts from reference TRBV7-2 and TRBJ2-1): GAGVSQSPSNKVTEKGKDVELRCDPISGHTALYWYRQSLGQGLEFLIYFQGNSAPDKSGLPSDRFSAERTGGSVSTLTIQRTQQEDSAVYLCASSLAGTRGNNEQFFGPGTRLTVL.

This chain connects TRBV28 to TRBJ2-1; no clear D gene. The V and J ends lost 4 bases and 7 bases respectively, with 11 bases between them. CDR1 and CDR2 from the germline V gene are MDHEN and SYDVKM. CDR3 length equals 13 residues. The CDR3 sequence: CASSWVARNEQFF. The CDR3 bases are TGTGCCAGCAGTTGGGTTGCTCGAAATGAGCAGTTCTTC.

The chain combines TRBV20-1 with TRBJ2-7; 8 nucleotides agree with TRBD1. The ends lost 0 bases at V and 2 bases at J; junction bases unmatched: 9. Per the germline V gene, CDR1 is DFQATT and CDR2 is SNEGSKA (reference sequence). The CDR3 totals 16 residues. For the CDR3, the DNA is TGCAGTGCTAGAGACTCGCGACAGGGGACCCCCTACGAGCAGTACTTC. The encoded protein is CSARDSRQGTPYEQYF.

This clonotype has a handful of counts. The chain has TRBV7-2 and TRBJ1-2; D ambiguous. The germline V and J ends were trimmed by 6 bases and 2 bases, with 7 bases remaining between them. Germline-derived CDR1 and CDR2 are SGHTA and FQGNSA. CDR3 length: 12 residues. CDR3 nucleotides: TGTGCCAGCAGTTTGGTGAACTATGGCTACACCTTC. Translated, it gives CASSLVNYGYTF.

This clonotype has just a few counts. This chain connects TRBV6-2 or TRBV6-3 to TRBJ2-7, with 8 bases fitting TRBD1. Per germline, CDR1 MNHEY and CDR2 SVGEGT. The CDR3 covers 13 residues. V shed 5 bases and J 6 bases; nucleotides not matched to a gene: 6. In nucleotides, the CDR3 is TGTGCCAGCAGTGGCGCAGGGGGCTGCGAGCAGTACTTC. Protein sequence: CASSGAGGCEQYF.

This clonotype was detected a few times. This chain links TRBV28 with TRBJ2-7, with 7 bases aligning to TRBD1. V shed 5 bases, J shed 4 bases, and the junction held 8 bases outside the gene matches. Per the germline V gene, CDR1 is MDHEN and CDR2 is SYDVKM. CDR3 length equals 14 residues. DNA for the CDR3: TGTGCCAGCAGTCCCCACCAGGGGGTATACGAGCAGTACTTC. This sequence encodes CASSPHQGVYEQYF.

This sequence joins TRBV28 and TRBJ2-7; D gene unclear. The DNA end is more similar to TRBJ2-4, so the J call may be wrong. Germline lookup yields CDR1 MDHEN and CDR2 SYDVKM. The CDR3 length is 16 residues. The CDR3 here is CASSLSRRWVKNIQYF. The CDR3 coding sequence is TGTGCCAGCAGTCTCTCCCGACGGTGGGTGAAGAACATTCAGTACTTC.